The text below deals with one T cell receptor (beta chain). The target of this receptor is not known. Base qualities were left out, and no much larger clone turns up one base away. The record originates from a study of OX40 agonist ivuxolimab in advanced cancers. With regard to the full study: Ivuxolimab, which targeted the costimulatory receptor OX40 (CD134), was an agonistic, fully human IgG2 monoclonal antibody. Prior anti-PD-1, anti-PD-L1 or anti-CTLA-4 therapy was permitted, and approximately 39% of dose-escalation patients had received checkpoint inhibitors. In the dose-escalation cohort, about four fifths of patients were male, and the mean age was roughly 60 years with a range of about 23 to 79. Of the roughly 50 dose-escalation patients, hepatocellular carcinoma was present in 19, melanoma in approximately 15, renal cell carcinoma in 9 and head and neck cancer in 9. Partial responses occurred in three dose-escalation patients: two with cutaneous melanoma and one with hepatocellular carcinoma. Intravenous ivuxolimab was administered to patients every 2 weeks at six dose levels: 0.01, 0.1, 0.3, 1.5, 3 and 10 mg/kg. Peripheral TCRbeta sequencing aimed to test whether ivuxolimab altered TCR sequence diversity and caused clonal T-cell expansion. The paper covers the monotherapy dose-escalation part of the phase I ivuxolimab trial, which included N ≈ 50 patients.

General study outcomes and caveats: On average, CD8+ T cells showed more expanded clones than CD4+ T cells after ivuxolimab. At doses of 0.1 to 3.0 mg/kg, clonal expansion of both CD4+ and CD8+ blood T cells was observed from baseline to week 6. The antigen specificity of the clonally expanded peripheral T cells was not determined. Low levels of normalized T-cell clonal expansion were also shown by some nonresponding patients. Partial responders in the 0.1-3.0 mg/kg groups had among the lowest normalized peripheral clonal expansion, especially among CD8+ T cells.

Genomic DNA was isolated from the sorted cells so that the TCRbeta CDR3 region could be sequenced. The immunoSEQ Assay was used to sequence the TCRbeta CDR3 regions. Sourced from immuneACCESS, this table was stored by TCRdb with only in-frame sequences that have V and J called. A share of the clones is absent; for the studies checked, an unresolved V gene accounts for under half, and the remainder has no known explanation. Across this sample there are over 75,000 clones, with about 83% seen only once. The ten largest clones take up approximately 1.5% of the sample. The germline V gene (reference sequence) sets CDR1 to GTSNPN and CDR2 to SVGIG. The cysteine opens and the phenylalanine closes a CDR3 of 15 amino acids. Only CDR3 DNA remains: 45 bases, in frame from the first base. V is pared back by 3 bases and J by 0 bases, with 13 bases lying between the germline termini. Patients with a history of autoimmune disease or receiving systemic immunosuppression were excluded from the trial. Peripheral blood for TCR sequencing was collected from all dose cohorts at baseline, on cycle 4 day 1, and on cycle 7 day 1. The samples were taken from a phase I, first-in-human, multicenter, open-label dose-escalation trial of ivuxolimab. The trial enrolled adults with locally advanced or metastatic head and neck squamous cell, hepatocellular, melanoma or renal cell carcinoma. Before TCR sequencing, CD4+ T cells and CD8+ T cells were sorted from peripheral blood as separate populations.

The chain links TRBV30 with TRBJ2-3, with no D gene named confidently. Sequenced here: CD4+ or CD8+ T cells sorted from blood, sampled in a trial of the OX40 agonist ivuxolimab. This clonotype originated in an adult with an advanced solid tumor such as melanoma, head and neck, liver or kidney cancer. This receptor has the CDR3 CAWRTGQTSTDTQYF. The nucleotides are TGTGCCTGGAGAACCGGTCAAACTAGCACAGATACGCAGTATTTT.